This T cell receptor beta chain emerged from a study of T cell responses to AZD1222 COVID-19 vaccine. Regarding the study as a whole: In a largely white British group with more females than males, clonal diversity was possibly underestimated. Baseline seropositives among AZD1222 recipients totaled only five or six.

CDR1 is SGHVS, CDR2 FNYEAQ, per germline. The trim removed 4 bases at V and 1 base at J, leaving 6 bases unmatched. The CDR3 totals 15 residues. A note on this clone: The antigen is not known.

Repertoires were generated with immunoSEQ multiplex PCR, while TCRdb's copy carries only in-frame clones and drops some. The sample includes about 200,000 clones, approximately 90% of them seen just once. This material consisted of peripheral blood, taken 28 days after the second AZD1222 dose. The genes are TRBV7-6 and TRBJ2-5; 7 bases are a match to TRBD1. The sequence came from an adult who received the AZD1222 COVID-19 vaccine. This CDR3 is CASSSPTGSQETQYF. In nucleotides, the CDR3 is TGTGCCAGCAGCTCACCGACAGGGTCCCAAGAGACCCAGTACTTC.